Listed below are T cell receptor beta chains from one sample, sequenced in a study of blood T cell repertoires in COVID-19. Method: immunoSEQ multiplex PCR; TCRdb's copy keeps in-frame clones and lacks some. The sample has more than 65,000 clones, about three quarters seen once. The sequenced sample consisted of peripheral blood. The receptors here all came from a woman between 65 and 79 years old with acute or convalescent COVID-19. Both conserved end residues are part of each CDR3. Each record gives: V gene, J gene, D gene, clone size, CDR3 DNA, CDR3 protein. D genes are given only for firm matches. A clone size is listed for some rows: how often the clone was seen (once, few, many), or a class if it is expanded.

>TRBV2|TRBJ1-4|TRBD1|.
TGTGCCAGCAGCGGGACAGGGGGCGCTTTACAAAAACTGTTTTTT
CASSGTGGALQKLFF
>TRBV5-4|TRBJ2-2|TRBD1|.
TGTGCCAGCAGCTTGGGGGACAGGAACACCGGGGAGCTGTTTTTT
CASSLGDRNTGELFF
>TRBV19|TRBJ2-3|.|.
TGTGCCAGTATCGGGAGCACAGATACGCAGTATTTT
CASIGSTDTQYF
>TRBV5-1|TRBJ2-2|.|.
TGCGCCAGCAGCTTGGCAGTTGACTTTCCGGGGGAGCTGTTTTTT
CASSLAVDFPGELFF
>TRBV15|TRBJ2-3|.|.
TGTGCCACCAGCACGGACAGTTTCAGCACAGATACGCAGTATTTT
CATSTDSFSTDTQYF
>TRBV7-2|TRBJ1-2|.|.
TGTGCCAGCAGCCCCTCGCGGGGGGGCGCCGGGTATGGCTACACCTTC
CASSPSRGGAGYGYTF
>TRBV7-8|TRBJ1-1|.|.
TGTGCCAGCAGCTACCGTACAGCGAACACTGAAGCTTTCTTT
CASSYRTANTEAFF
>TRBV18|TRBJ1-2|TRBD1|.
TGTGCCAGCTCAGGACAGGGATTTGGCTACACCTTC
CASSGQGFGYTF
>TRBV24-1|TRBJ2-5|.|.
TGTGCCACCAGTGATACCACTGAGACCCAGTACTTC
CATSDTTETQYF
>TRBV6-5|TRBJ1-1|TRBD1|.
TGTGCCATCGCACCTTCCACAGGGGGGAGGACTGAAGCTTTCTTT
CAIAPSTGGRTEAFF
>TRBV30|TRBJ1-2|TRBD1|.
TGTGCCTGGAGCAGGGACAGGGCTGCTAACTATGGCTACACCTTC
CAWSRDRAANYGYTF
>TRBV14|TRBJ1-1|.|.
TGTGCCAGCAGCCAAGATGGGCGAAATAAGGCTTTCTTT
CASSQDGRNKAFF
>TRBV4-1|TRBJ2-1|.|.
TGCGCCAGCAGCCAAGAGGGAGGGACAGGAGCTCGTGAGCAGTTCTTC
CASSQEGGTGAREQFF
>TRBV11-2|TRBJ1-1|.|.
TGTGCCAGCAGCTTACAGGGCATGAACACTGAAGCTTTCTTT
CASSLQGMNTEAFF
>TRBV5-1|TRBJ1-2|.|.
TGCGCCAGCAGCTTAGAAGGGGCCTTATCTGGCTACACCTTC
CASSLEGALSGYTF
>TRBV10-3|TRBJ2-7|TRBD1|.
TGTGCCATCAGTGCCAGGGACAGGGGGCCATACGAGCAGTACTTC
CAISARDRGPYEQYF
>TRBV30|TRBJ2-2|TRBD1|few
TGTGCCTGGAGCGGACAGGGGACCGGGGAGCTGTTTTTT
CAWSGQGTGELFF
>TRBV9|TRBJ1-1|TRBD1|.
TGTGCCAGCAGCGTAGACCTACAGGGGCACTTCACTGAAGCTTTCTTT
CASSVDLQGHFTEAFF
>TRBV6-2/TRBV6-3|TRBJ2-7|TRBD1|.
TGTGCCAGCAGCCTCCGGGACAGGAGCTCCTACGAGCAGTACTTC
CASSLRDRSSYEQYF
>TRBV11-2|TRBJ2-1|.|.
TGTGCCAGCAGCTTCCGGGGGTACCTAGGGAATGAGCAGTTCTTC
CASSFRGYLGNEQFF
>TRBV5-6|TRBJ2-3|.|.
TGTGCCAGCAGCTTGGAGCCCCTCACAGATACGCAGTATTTT
CASSLEPLTDTQYF
>TRBV3-1/TRBV3-2|TRBJ2-5|.|.
TGTGCCAGCAGCCAAGGCCCCCAAGGGAGAGAGACCCAGTACTTC
CASSQGPQGRETQYF
>TRBV6-2/TRBV6-3|TRBJ2-7|TRBD2|.
TGTGCCAGCAGTTTCAAGCGGGAGTGGGCCGAGCAGTACTTC
CASSFKREWAEQYF
>TRBV19|TRBJ2-1|.|.
TGTGCCAGTAGTCCGGGACGGACAGCGAGCTCCTACAATGAGCAGTTCTTC
CASSPGRTASSYNEQFF
>TRBV5-1|TRBJ2-1|.|.
TGCGCCAGCAGCTTCGACAGTCTTGAGCAGTTCTTC
CASSFDSLEQFF
>TRBV21-1|TRBJ2-5|.|.
TGTGCCAGCAGCAACCACACTAGCGCGTACCAAGAGACCCAGTACTTC
CASSNHTSAYQETQYF
>TRBV6-5|TRBJ2-2|.|.
TGTGCCAGCATTACAGGGAGGGTAAAGACCGGGGAGCTGTTTTTT
CASITGRVKTGELFF
>TRBV11-2|TRBJ1-2|.|.
TGTGCCAGCAGCCTAACGGGATTTAACTATGGCTACACCTTC
CASSLTGFNYGYTF
>TRBV6-5|TRBJ2-3|.|.
TGTGCCAGCTCCACAGGGTACACAGATACGCAGTATTTT
CASSTGYTDTQYF